The 19 T cell receptor beta chains in this list originate from one sample, sequenced in a study of radiation and T cells in renal cell carcinoma. This sample's time point: baseline pretreatment blood. As for treatment: 15 Gy SBRT to primary tumor, nephrectomy 4 weeks later. Sequencing used immunoSEQ multiplex PCR; TCRdb keeps in-frame clones, though not all of them. The table records 130,000 or so clones, around nine tenths of them present only once. This specimen was blood, taken from a patient whose treatment included radiotherapy and nephrectomy. Receptors were obtained from a woman between 45 and 60 years old with renal cell carcinoma.

This clone has just one count. V usage is TRBV30 and J usage is TRBJ1-2; no reliable D call. Looked up from germline, CDR1 is GTSNPN and CDR2 is SVGIG (reference sequence). V was pared by 2 bases and J by 6 bases, with 16 bases between. There are 14 residues in the CDR3. CDR3 amino acids: CAWSPFMAPNGYTF. CDR3 nucleotides: TGTGCCTGGAGTCCCTTTATGGCACCGAATGGCTACACCTTC. The full variable domain, with the rest looked up from reference TRBV30 and TRBJ1-2, is SQTIHQWPATLVQPVGSPLSLECTVEGTSNPNLYWYRQAAGRGLQLLFYSVGIGQISSEVPQNLSASRPQDRQFILSSKKLLLSDSGFYLCAWSPFMAPNGYTFGSGTRLTVV.

CDR3 region: CASSISNPGLAGKQFF. The DNA of the CDR3 is TGTGCCAGTAGTATCTCCAACCCGGGACTAGCGGGCAAGCAGTTCTTC. V gene TRBV19 combines with J gene TRBJ2-1; 12 positions agree with TRBD2. This CDR3 contains 16 residues. The V gene's germline CDR1 is LNHDA and CDR2 SQIVND (reference sequence). V lost 3 bases, J lost 11 bases, and 11 bases stayed unmatched.

The J gene is TRBJ2-2, the V gene TRBV4-1, with TRBD1 matching over 7 bases. The CDR3 runs 18 residues. Per the germline V gene, CDR1 is MGHRA and CDR2 is YSYEKL. Trimming cost V 0 bases and J 7 bases; bases outside gene matches: 14. CDR3 nucleotide sequence: TGCGCCAGCAGCCAAGACCCTGGTAGGGACAGTTTCATCGGGGAGCTGTTTTTT. Encoded protein: CASSQDPGRDSFIGELFF.

This clone was observed a handful of times. The rearrangement uses TRBV4-3 and TRBJ2-5; TRBD2 aligns across 7 bases. From germline, CDR1 is LGHNA and CDR2 YSLEER. V trimming: 0 bases; J trimming: 5 bases; junction bases outside the gene matches: 6. The CDR3 is 15 residues long. DNA of the CDR3: TGCGCCAGCAGCCAAGAGTTGGGGGGAGGGGAGACCCAGTACTTC. Encoded protein: CASSQELGGGETQYF.

This rearrangement joins TRBV6-5 to TRBJ1-5, with a possible D match to TRBD1 (5 bases). Per germline, CDR1 MNHEY and CDR2 SVGAGI. CDR3 size: 15 residues. Trimming pared 6 bases from V and 5 bases from J, leaving 17 bases between. In nucleotides, the CDR3 is TGTGCCAGCAGCCTTTACTTAGGGGTAGATCAGCCCCAGCATTTT. It translates to CASSLYLGVDQPQHF.

This sequence joins TRBV7-2 and TRBJ2-3; 12 bases line up with TRBD2. The CDR3 extends over 15 amino acids. V trimming: 7 bases; J trimming: 2 bases; junction bases outside the gene matches: 4. In germline, CDR1 is SGHTA, CDR2 FQGNSA. CDR3 sequence (DNA): TGTGCCAGCACCCGGACTAGCGGGAACACAGATACGCAGTATTTT. Translation gives CASTRTSGNTDTQYF.

This chain links TRBV5-1 with TRBJ1-2; D is perhaps TRBD1 (5 bases). The CDR3 sequence is 15 residues long. Germline values: CDR1 SGHRS, CDR2 YFSETQ. V was cut by 0 bases and J by 6 bases, with 15 bases left in between. CDR3 in amino acids: CASSLGGRGSDGYTF. The DNA of the CDR3 is TGCGCCAGCAGCTTGGGAGGGCGGGGGTCGGATGGCTACACCTTC.

This chain uses TRBV2 with TRBJ2-5, with D unclear. Trimming pared 5 bases from V and 2 bases from J, leaving 12 bases between. Germline V gives CDR1 SNHLY, CDR2 FYNNEI. This CDR3 is built from 14 residues. The CDR3 sequence is CASSRPSTQETQYF. In nucleotides, the CDR3 is TGTGCCAGCAGTCGCCCGTCGACTCAAGAGACCCAGTACTTC.

The CDR3 DNA reads TGCGCCAGCAGCTTACAGGGGGTTGCAGATACGCAGTATTTT. Its protein product is CASSLQGVADTQYF. V and J are TRBV5-1 and TRBJ2-3, with TRBD1 matching 8 bases. CDR1 and CDR2 (germline): SGHRS, YFSETQ. This CDR3 is 14 amino acids long. The J segment lost 4 bases and the V segment lost 2 bases, leaving 3 bases of the junction unmatched.

The V and J genes are TRBV29-1 and TRBJ2-7; a weak D match, TRBD2 (6 bases). Trimming took off 4 bases at V and 9 bases at J, with 19 bases between the two ends. Germline CDR1 and CDR2: SQVTM and ANQGSEA. This CDR3 is 13 amino acids long. The CDR3 nucleotides are TGCAGCGTTGTTGGAGGGACCCGGCCTGGGCAGTACTTC. This gives the protein CSVVGGTRPGQYF.

The CDR3 loop reads CASSPIAGGNSYEQFF. The CDR3 DNA reads as TGTGCCAGCTCACCGATAGCGGGGGGGAATAGCTATGAGCAGTTCTTC. The chain combines TRBV18 with TRBJ2-1; 11 nucleotides agree with TRBD2. V lost 3 bases to trimming and J lost 8 bases; unmatched junction nucleotides: 9. This CDR3 is 16 amino acids long. Germline values: CDR1 KGHSH, CDR2 LQKENI.

This chain links TRBV14 with TRBJ1-3; no clear D. The CDR3 has 16 amino acids. The V end was cut by 4 bases, the J end by 0 bases, with 13 bases between. Germline V gives CDR1 SGHDN, CDR2 FVKESK. CDR3 nucleotides: TGTGCCAGCAGCCCGGGAAGACATTACTCTGGAAACACCATATATTTT. The encoded protein is CASSPGRHYSGNTIYF.

This clone has a handful of counts. V and J are TRBV30 and TRBJ1-1, with D perhaps TRBD1 (6 bases). Germline values: CDR1 GTSNPN, CDR2 SVGIG (reference sequence). The CDR3 has 12 residues. V lost 2 bases and J lost 5, with 9 bases in between. As DNA, the CDR3 is TGTGCCTGGAGTACAGGGCTTACTGAAGCTTTCTTT. Protein: CAWSTGLTEAFF.

This chain joins TRBV30 and TRBJ2-2; D perhaps matches TRBD2 (6 bases). V was pared by 7 bases and J by 1 base, with 13 bases between. CDR1 is GTSNPN, CDR2 SVGIG, per germline (reference sequence). The CDR3 has 14 residues. This CDR3 is CAYAPGLNTGELFF. The CDR3 nucleotides are TGTGCCTACGCACCGGGACTGAACACCGGGGAGCTGTTTTTT. The full variable domain, its missing parts supplied by reference TRBV30 and TRBJ2-2, is SQTIHQWPATLVQPVGSPLSLECTVEGTSNPNLYWYRQAAGRGLQLLFYSVGIGQISSEVPQNLSASRPQDRQFILSSKKLLLSDSGFYLCAYAPGLNTGELFFGEGSRLTVL.

The chain joins TRBV5-1 to TRBJ1-5; maybe TRBD1 (6 bases). Germline V gene sequence: CDR1 SGHRS, CDR2 YFSETQ. The V end lost 4 bases, the J end lost 6 bases, and 14 bases lay between the germline ends. This CDR3 has 14 residues. The CDR3 DNA reads as TGCGCCAGCAGCCCCCCAGGGGAAGGTCAGCCCCAGCATTTT. Translating gives CASSPPGEGQPQHF.

The genes are TRBV19 and TRBJ2-3; D not certain. With 3 bases removed from V and 0 bases from J, the gap between germline ends came to 10 bases. Germline V gene sequence: CDR1 LNHDA, CDR2 SQIVND (reference sequence). The CDR3 sequence is 15 residues long. CDR3 sequence reads: CASSIGLSSTDTQYF. The CDR3, as DNA: TGTGCCAGTAGTATTGGGCTTTCTAGCACAGATACGCAGTATTTT.

The chain employs TRBV18 and TRBJ1-3, with D perhaps matching TRBD1 (5 bases). The germline CDR1 and CDR2 sequences are KGHSH and LQKENI. V lost 2 bases and J lost 11, with 10 bases in between. The CDR3 is 12 residues long. The CDR3 is CASSPAGTAIYF. CDR3 sequence (DNA): TGTGCCAGCTCACCAGCCGGGACTGCCATATATTTT.

The V gene is TRBV7-3, the J gene TRBJ2-1, with 7 bases lining up with TRBD2. From germline, CDR1 is SGHTA and CDR2 FQGTGA. CDR3 length: 14 residues. The V gene end was trimmed by 0 bases and the J gene end by 7 bases; junction bases not matched to a gene: 3. CDR3 bases: TGTGCCAGCAGCTTAACCGGGAGGCGGAATGAGCAGTTCTTC. Protein product: CASSLTGRRNEQFF.

The CDR3 here is CASSRTGEVETQYF. CDR3 bases: TGTGCCAGTAGTAGGACAGGGGAGGTGGAGACCCAGTACTTC. The chain couples TRBV19 to TRBJ2-5, with TRBD1 matching 9 bases. Losses at the gene ends were 4 bases for V and 5 bases for J; bases not matched to a gene: 5. Germline CDR1 is LNHDA and CDR2 is SQIVND (reference sequence). The CDR3 is made up of 14 amino acids. Full variable domain (remainder filled in from reference TRBV19 and TRBJ2-5): DGGITQSPKYLFRKEGQNVTLSCEQNLNHDAMYWYRQDPGQGLRLIYYSQIVNDFQKGDIAEGYSVSREKKESFPLTVTSAQKNPTAFYLCASSRTGEVETQYFGPGTRLLVL.